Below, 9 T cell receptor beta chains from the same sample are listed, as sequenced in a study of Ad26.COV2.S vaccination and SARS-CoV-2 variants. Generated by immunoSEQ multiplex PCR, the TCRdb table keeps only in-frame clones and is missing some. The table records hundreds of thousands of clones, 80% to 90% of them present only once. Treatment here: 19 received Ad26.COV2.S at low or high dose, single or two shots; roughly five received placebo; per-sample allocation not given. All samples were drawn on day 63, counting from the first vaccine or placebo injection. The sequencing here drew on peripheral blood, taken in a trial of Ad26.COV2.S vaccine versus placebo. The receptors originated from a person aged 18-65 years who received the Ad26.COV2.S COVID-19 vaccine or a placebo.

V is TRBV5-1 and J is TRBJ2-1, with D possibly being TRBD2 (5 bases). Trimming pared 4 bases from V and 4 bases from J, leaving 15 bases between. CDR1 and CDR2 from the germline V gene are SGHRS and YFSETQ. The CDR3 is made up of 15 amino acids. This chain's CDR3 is CASSLAAGIYNEQFF. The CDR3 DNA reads TGCGCCAGCAGCCTGGCGGCGGGTATATACAATGAGCAGTTCTTC.

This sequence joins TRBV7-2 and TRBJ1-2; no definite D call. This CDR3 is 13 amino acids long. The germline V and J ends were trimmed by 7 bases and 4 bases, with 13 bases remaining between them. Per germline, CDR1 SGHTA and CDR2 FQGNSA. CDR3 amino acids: CASTYLLGYGYTF. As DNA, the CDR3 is TGTGCCAGCACTTACCTGTTAGGCTATGGCTACACCTTC.

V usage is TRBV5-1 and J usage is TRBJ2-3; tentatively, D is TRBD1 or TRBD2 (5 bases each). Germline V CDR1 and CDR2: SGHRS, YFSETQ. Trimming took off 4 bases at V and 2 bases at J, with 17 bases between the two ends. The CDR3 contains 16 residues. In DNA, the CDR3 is TGCGCCAGCAGCAGTCGGGACGGAGGTGTCACAGATACGCAGTATTTT. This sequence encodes CASSSRDGGVTDTQYF.

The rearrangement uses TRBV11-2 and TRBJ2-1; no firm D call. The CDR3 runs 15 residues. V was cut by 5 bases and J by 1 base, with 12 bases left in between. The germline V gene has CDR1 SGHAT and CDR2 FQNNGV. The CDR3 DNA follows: TGTGCCAGCAGCCCATTCTTAGGGTCCTACAATGAGCAGTTCTTC. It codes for CASSPFLGSYNEQFF.

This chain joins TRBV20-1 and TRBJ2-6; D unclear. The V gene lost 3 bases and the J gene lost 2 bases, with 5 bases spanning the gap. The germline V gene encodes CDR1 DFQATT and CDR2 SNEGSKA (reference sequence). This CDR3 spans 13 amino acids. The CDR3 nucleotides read TGCAGTGCTAGTGCACCTGGGGCCAACGTCCTGACTTTC. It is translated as CSASAPGANVLTF.

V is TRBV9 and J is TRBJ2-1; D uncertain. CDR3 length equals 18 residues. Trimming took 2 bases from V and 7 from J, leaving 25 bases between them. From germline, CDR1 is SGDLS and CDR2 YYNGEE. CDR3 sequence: CASSVTVSRTLKVNEQFF. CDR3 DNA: TGTGCCAGCAGCGTTACGGTGTCGCGCACTCTAAAGGTGAATGAGCAGTTCTTC.

The CDR3 reads CASSPRQGIKGEAFF. The CDR3 nucleotides are TGTGCCAGCAGCCCCAGACAGGGGATAAAGGGGGAAGCTTTCTTT. This chain joins TRBV7-8 and TRBJ1-1; 8 nucleotides match TRBD1. J lost 8 bases, V lost 5 bases, and 13 bases had no gene match. The CDR3 consists of 15 residues. Germline V gives CDR1 SGHVS, CDR2 FQNEAQ. Complete variable domain (other parts from reference TRBV7-8 and TRBJ1-1): GAGVSQSPRYKVAKRGQDVALRCDPISGHVSLFWYQQALGQGPEFLTYFQNEAQLDKSGLPSDRFFAERPEGSVSTLKIQRTQQEDSAVYLCASSPRQGIKGEAFFGQGTRLTVV.

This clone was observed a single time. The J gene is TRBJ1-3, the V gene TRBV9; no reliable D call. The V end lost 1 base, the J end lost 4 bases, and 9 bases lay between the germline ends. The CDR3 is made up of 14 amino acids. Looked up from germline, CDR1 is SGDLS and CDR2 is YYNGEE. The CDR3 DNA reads TGTGCCAGCAGCGTACATACCGGGGGAAACACCATATATTTT. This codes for CASSVHTGGNTIYF.

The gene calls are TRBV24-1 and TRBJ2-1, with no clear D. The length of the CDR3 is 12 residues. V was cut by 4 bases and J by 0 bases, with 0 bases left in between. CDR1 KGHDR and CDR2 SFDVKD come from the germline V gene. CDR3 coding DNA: TGTGCCACCAGTGACTCCTACAATGAGCAGTTCTTC. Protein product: CATSDSYNEQFF.